The rows below give T cell receptor beta chains drawn from one sample of a study of T-cell memory formation after mild COVID-19. Using its own MiXCR run on the 5' RACE reads, TCRdb lists one record per CDR3 protein. The repertoire holds some 120,000 distinct CDR3 sequences, with approximately 17% as singletons. Sequenced: PBMCs or a T cell subset sorted from them (not recorded which). Source of these receptors: a man between 18 and 29 years old who had mild COVID-19 (a few samples of this study predate the infection). Cell type and time point are not known. Each CDR3 is given with its conserved first and last residue. A D gene is named only where the DNA matches it firmly. Clone size is not always given. Where it is, it says once, few, many or a class for expanded clones.

J gene,V gene,clone size,D gene,CDR3 DNA,CDR3 protein
TRBJ1-2,TRBV5-1,few,NA,TGCGCCAGCAGCCTACCGGGCCAGGACTATGGCTACACCTTC,CASSLPGQDYGYTF
TRBJ2-3,TRBV5-1,few,TRBD2,TGCGCCAGCACCCCGAGGGTTAGCGGGGGACCCCCCACAGATACGCAGTATTTT,CASTPRVSGGPPTDTQYF
TRBJ1-5,TRBV7-2,NA,NA,TGTGCCAGCAGCTTACGGGGACCACTAGGCCATCAGCCCCAGCATTTT,CASSLRGPLGHQPQHF
TRBJ1-1,TRBV6-6,NA,NA,TGTGCCAGCAGTTACTCAGGTAGATCAATGGCTTTCTTT,CASSYSGRSMAFF
TRBJ1-1,TRBV6-2/TRBV6-3,NA,NA,TGTGCCAGCAGTTACCCCACAAACACTGAAGCTTTCTTT,CASSYPTNTEAFF
TRBJ1-4,TRBV29-1,few,NA,TGCAGCGTTGTTTCGGCGGGGGCGCGGGCTAATGAAAAACTGTTTTTT,CSVVSAGARANEKLFF
TRBJ2-7,TRBV6-6,NA,TRBD1,TGTGCCAGCAGTCGGGACAGGGCCACCTACGAGCAGTACTTC,CASSRDRATYEQYF
TRBJ2-1,TRBV7-3,few,TRBD2,TGTGCCAGCAGCCCTAGCGGGGGAAACTACAATGAGCAGTTCTTC,CASSPSGGNYNEQFF
TRBJ1-1,TRBV10-3,NA,NA,TGTGCCATCAAGACCGACCTGAACACTGAAGCTTTCTTT,CAIKTDLNTEAFF
TRBJ2-1,TRBV7-9,NA,TRBD2,TGTGCCAGCAGCCCGCGGGGTAGCGGGGGGGCATACAATGAGCAGTTCTTC,CASSPRGSGGAYNEQFF
TRBJ2-7,TRBV20-1,NA,TRBD1,TGCAGTGCTAGATTGACAGGGGACGGCTCCTACGAGCAGTACTTC,CSARLTGDGSYEQYF
TRBJ1-6,TRBV4-3,NA,TRBD1,TGCGCCAGCAGCCAAGATTTGGGGGACAGAGATACACCCCTCCACTTT,CASSQDLGDRDTPLHF
TRBJ1-5,TRBV10-3,few,NA,TGTGCCATCAGTGAGTCGACAGAGGATCAGCCCCAGCATTTT,CAISESTEDQPQHF
TRBJ1-1,TRBV2,NA,TRBD1,TGTGCCAGCAGTGAACAGGGGGTGGAAGCTTTCTTT,CASSEQGVEAFF
TRBJ1-5,TRBV12-3/TRBV12-4,few,NA,TGTGCCAGCAGTTTAGGACAGAATCAGCCCCAGCATTTT,CASSLGQNQPQHF
TRBJ2-7,TRBV6-2/TRBV6-3,few,TRBD1,TGTGCCAGCAGTTACTCTGTTTTATCTGCCGGGACAGGGACCCTCTACGAGCAGTACTTC,CASSYSVLSAGTGTLYEQYF
TRBJ2-3,TRBV2,few,NA,TGTGCCAGCAGTGAACAGCGCAGCACAGATACGCAGTATTTT,CASSEQRSTDTQYF
TRBJ2-3,TRBV5-1,few,NA,TGCGCCAGCAGCTTGGAAGGGGATACGCAGTATTTT,CASSLEGDTQYF
TRBJ1-1,TRBV5-1,NA,NA,TGCGCCAGCAGCTCCCATAACATACGAGACACTGAAGCTTTCTTT,CASSSHNIRDTEAFF
TRBJ1-4,TRBV12-3/TRBV12-4,NA,NA,TGTGCCAGCAGTTTGGAGGGGGTGCTTAATGAAAAACTGTTTTTT,CASSLEGVLNEKLFF
TRBJ1-2,TRBV28,few,NA,TGTGCCAGCACTAGGGCGGGCTATGGCTACACCTTC,CASTRAGYGYTF
TRBJ1-2,TRBV11-2,NA,NA,TGTGCCAGCAGCTTAGGACAGGTTGGCTACACCTTC,CASSLGQVGYTF
TRBJ1-5,TRBV20-1,NA,NA,TGCAGTGCTAGAGATCCACGGGGGGGCTCGCAGCCCCAGCATTTT,CSARDPRGGSQPQHF
TRBJ1-2,TRBV12-3/TRBV12-4,few,TRBD1,TGTGCCAGCAGTTCTCGACAGGGGGTCTATGGCTACACCTTC,CASSSRQGVYGYTF
TRBJ2-1,TRBV6-6,many,NA,TGTGCCAGCAGTTACTCGACGGGTGAGCAGTTCTTC,CASSYSTGEQFF
TRBJ2-1,TRBV24-1,NA,NA,TGTGCCACCAGTGATTTGTCCCCCGCTAATGAGCAGTTCTTC,CATSDLSPANEQFF
TRBJ2-3,TRBV6-1,NA,TRBD2,TGTGCCAGCACCCCAGGGACTAACACAGATACGCAGTATTTT,CASTPGTNTDTQYF
TRBJ2-6,TRBV10-3,medium-sized,NA,TGTGCCATCAGTGAGCCTAGGGCAGGGTTCGTCCTGACTTTC,CAISEPRAGFVLTF
TRBJ2-1,TRBV6-2/TRBV6-3,few,NA,TGTGCCAGCAGGCGGCACAATGAGCAGTTCTTC,CASRRHNEQFF
TRBJ2-5,TRBV7-2,NA,NA,TGTGCCAGCAGCCTACAGACAGGAGAAGAGACCCAGTACTTC,CASSLQTGEETQYF
TRBJ2-5,TRBV20-1,few,NA,TGCAGCGCCCCCCGGAGCCCACGGGAGACCCAGTACTTC,CSAPRSPRETQYF
TRBJ1-1,TRBV4-1,NA,NA,TGCGCCAGCAGCCAAGTTTTTTCTGAACGGCGTGGACTGAACACTGAAGCTTTCTTT,CASSQVFSERRGLNTEAFF
TRBJ2-7,TRBV20-1,few,NA,TGCAGTGCCGCCGTAAACTACGAGCAGTACTTC,CSAAVNYEQYF
TRBJ2-1,TRBV20-1,few,NA,TGCAGTGCTAGATGGCAGGGATCGAGAGATGAGCAGTTCTTC,CSARWQGSRDEQFF
TRBJ2-1,TRBV24-1,NA,TRBD1,TGTGCCACCAGTGATTTAAGGGACAGAAACAATGAGCAGTTCTTC,CATSDLRDRNNEQFF
TRBJ2-1,TRBV7-2,NA,NA,TGTGCCAGCAGCTTACTAGTAACCTACAATGAGCAGTTCTTC,CASSLLVTYNEQFF
TRBJ2-5,TRBV25-1,few,NA,TGTGCCAGCAGTGAATCGGTAGGGCTGGGAGAGACCCAGTACTTC,CASSESVGLGETQYF
TRBJ1-2,TRBV7-9,NA,NA,TGTGCCAGCAGCCTCCTCGGGGGGGCGCAGGACTATGGCTACACCTTC,CASSLLGGAQDYGYTF
TRBJ2-1,TRBV5-5,many,NA,TGTGCCAGCAGCTCCCGTGGAGTAGGCTACAATGAGCAGTTCTTC,CASSSRGVGYNEQFF
TRBJ2-3,TRBV5-1,NA,NA,TGCGCCAGCAGCTTGGGGCCCCCAGATACGCAGTATTTT,CASSLGPPDTQYF